This TCR beta chain was captured in a study of cytomegalovirus exposure and HLA in healthy donors. Turning to the study itself: Prior work identified roughly 120 million unique TCR beta sequences in some 200 million T cells. Study results and caveats: Accurate prediction of most subjects' HLA-A and HLA-B alleles from TCR beta sequences was reported.

Every donor was a healthy person donating bone marrow. A remark on this clone: The target antigen is unknown.

The germline V gene has CDR1 LGHNA and CDR2 YSLEER. The CDR3 loop spans 15 amino acids. V gave up 3 bases and J gave up 4 bases; unmatched junction bases: 4. PCR used 60 Vbeta primers and 13 Jbeta primers. Profiled with immunoSEQ multiplex PCR; TCRdb holds only in-frame clones, not every one. This sample lists 200,000 to 250,000 clones; its ten largest clones have about 1%. Sequenced input: PBMCs. This TCR derives from a woman aged 25 to 39 in good health and CMV-seropositive. This rearrangement joins TRBV4-3 to TRBJ2-1; 9 positions match TRBD2. CDR3 sequence reads: CASSHSLAGYNEQFF. The CDR3 DNA reads as TGCGCCAGCAGCCATTCCCTAGCGGGATACAATGAGCAGTTCTTC.